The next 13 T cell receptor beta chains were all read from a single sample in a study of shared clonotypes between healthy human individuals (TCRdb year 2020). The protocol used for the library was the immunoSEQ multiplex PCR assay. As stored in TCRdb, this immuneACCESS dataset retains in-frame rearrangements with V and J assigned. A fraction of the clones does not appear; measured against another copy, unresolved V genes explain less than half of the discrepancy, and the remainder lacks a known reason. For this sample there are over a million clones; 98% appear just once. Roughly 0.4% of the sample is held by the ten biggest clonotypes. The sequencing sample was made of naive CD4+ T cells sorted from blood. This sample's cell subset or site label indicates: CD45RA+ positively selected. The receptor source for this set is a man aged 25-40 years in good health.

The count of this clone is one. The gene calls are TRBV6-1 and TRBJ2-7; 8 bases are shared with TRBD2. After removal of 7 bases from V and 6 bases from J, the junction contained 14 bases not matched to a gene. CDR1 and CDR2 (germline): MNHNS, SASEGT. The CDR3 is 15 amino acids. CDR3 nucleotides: TGTGCCAGCACCCTAGCGGGCGGAAGGCTCTCCGAGCAGTACTTC. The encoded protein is CASTLAGGRLSEQYF.

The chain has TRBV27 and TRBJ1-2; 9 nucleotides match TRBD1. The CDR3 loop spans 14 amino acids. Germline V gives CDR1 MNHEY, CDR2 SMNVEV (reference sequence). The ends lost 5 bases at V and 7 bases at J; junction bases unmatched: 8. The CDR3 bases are TGTGCCAGCAGTACGAGACAGGGGGTTCTTGGCTACACCTTC. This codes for CASSTRQGVLGYTF.

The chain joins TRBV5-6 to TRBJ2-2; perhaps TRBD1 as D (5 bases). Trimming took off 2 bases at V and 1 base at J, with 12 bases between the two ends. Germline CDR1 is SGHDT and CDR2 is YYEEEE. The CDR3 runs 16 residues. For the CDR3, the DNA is TGTGCCAGCAGCTTCAGACAGCCACTGAACACCGGGGAGCTGTTTTTT. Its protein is CASSFRQPLNTGELFF. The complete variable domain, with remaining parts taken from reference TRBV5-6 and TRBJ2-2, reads DAGVTQSPTHLIKTRGQQVTLRCSPKSGHDTVSWYQQALGQGPQFIFQYYEEEERQRGNFPDRFSGHQFPNYSSELNVNALLLGDSALYLCASSFRQPLNTGELFFGEGSRLTVL.

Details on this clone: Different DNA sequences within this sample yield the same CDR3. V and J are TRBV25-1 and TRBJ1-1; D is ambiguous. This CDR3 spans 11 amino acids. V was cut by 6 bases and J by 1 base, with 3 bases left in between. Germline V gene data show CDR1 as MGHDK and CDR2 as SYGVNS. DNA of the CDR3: TGTGCCAGCAGGGAGAACACTGAAGCTTTCTTT. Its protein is CASRENTEAFF. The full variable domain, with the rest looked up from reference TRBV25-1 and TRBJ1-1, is EADIYQTPRYLVIGTGKKITLECSQTMGHDKMYWYQQDPGMELHLIHYSYGVNSTEKGDLSSESTVSRIRTEHFPLTLESARPSHTSQYLCASRENTEAFFGQGTRLTVV.

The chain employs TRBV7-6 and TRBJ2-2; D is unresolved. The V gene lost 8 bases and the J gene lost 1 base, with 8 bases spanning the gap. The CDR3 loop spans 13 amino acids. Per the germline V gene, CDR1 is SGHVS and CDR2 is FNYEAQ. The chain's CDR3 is CASFAGNTGELFF. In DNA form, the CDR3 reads TGTGCCAGCTTCGCAGGGAACACCGGGGAGCTGTTTTTT.

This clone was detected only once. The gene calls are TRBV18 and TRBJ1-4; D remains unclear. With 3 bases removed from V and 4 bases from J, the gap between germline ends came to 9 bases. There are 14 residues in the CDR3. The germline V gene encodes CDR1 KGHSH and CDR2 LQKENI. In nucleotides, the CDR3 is TGTGCCAGCTCACCGGGGTCAGTTAATGAAAAACTGTTTTTT. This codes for CASSPGSVNEKLFF.

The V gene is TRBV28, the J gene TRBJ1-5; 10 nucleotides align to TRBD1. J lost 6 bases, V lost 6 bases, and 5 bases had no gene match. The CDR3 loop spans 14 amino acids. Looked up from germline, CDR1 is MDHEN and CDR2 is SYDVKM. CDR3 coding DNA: TGTGCCAGCAGCTCCGGGACAGGGGTTCAGCCCCAGCATTTT. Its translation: CASSSGTGVQPQHF.

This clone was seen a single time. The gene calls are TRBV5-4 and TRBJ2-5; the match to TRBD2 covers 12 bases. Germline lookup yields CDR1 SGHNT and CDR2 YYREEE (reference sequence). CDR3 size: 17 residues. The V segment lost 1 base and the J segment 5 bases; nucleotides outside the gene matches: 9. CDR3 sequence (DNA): TGTGCCAGCAGCTTGCCGGCTAGCGGGAGGGGAGGGGAGACCCAGTACTTC. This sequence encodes CASSLPASGRGGETQYF.

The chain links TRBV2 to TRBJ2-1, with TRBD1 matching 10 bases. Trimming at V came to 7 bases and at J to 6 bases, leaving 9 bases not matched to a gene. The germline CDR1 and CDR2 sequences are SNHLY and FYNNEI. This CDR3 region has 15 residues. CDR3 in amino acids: CASKRLRDRGNEQFF. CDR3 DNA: TGTGCCAGCAAACGCTTGCGGGACAGGGGCAATGAGCAGTTCTTC.

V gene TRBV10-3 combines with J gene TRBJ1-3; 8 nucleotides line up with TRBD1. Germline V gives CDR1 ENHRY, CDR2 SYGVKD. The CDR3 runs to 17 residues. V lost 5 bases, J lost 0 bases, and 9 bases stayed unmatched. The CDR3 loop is CAISTSGTGSSGNTIYF. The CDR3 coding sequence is TGTGCCATCAGTACCTCCGGGACAGGAAGCTCTGGAAACACCATATATTTT.

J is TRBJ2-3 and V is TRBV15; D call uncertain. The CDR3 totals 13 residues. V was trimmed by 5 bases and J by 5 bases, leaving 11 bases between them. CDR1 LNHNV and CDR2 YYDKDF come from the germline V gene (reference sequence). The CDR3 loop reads CATSAQLKDTQYF. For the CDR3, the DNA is TGTGCCACCAGCGCGCAGTTAAAAGATACGCAGTATTTT.

The CDR3 sequence is CASKEGTTEAFF. The CDR3 bases are TGTGCCAGCAAAGAAGGGACCACTGAAGCTTTCTTT. J is TRBJ1-1 and V is TRBV6-5, with a tentative D call TRBD1 (5 bases). The CDR3 contains 12 residues. Per the germline V gene, CDR1 is MNHEY and CDR2 is SVGAGI. V lost 7 bases and J lost 4, with 10 bases in between.

CDR3: CASSLSGTSWRGYNEQFF. The CDR3 DNA reads as TGTGCCAGCAGCCTCTCCGGGACTAGCTGGAGGGGTTATAATGAGCAGTTCTTC. The V call is TRBV5-5, the J call TRBJ2-1; 9 bases are a match to TRBD2. Germline CDR1 is SGHKS and CDR2 is YYEKEE (reference sequence). The CDR3 covers 18 residues. The trim removed 4 bases at V and 7 bases at J, leaving 18 bases unmatched. Full variable domain (outside the CDR3, taken from reference TRBV5-5 and TRBJ2-1): DAGVTQSPTHLIKTRGQQVTLRCSPISGHKSVSWYQQVLGQGPQFIFQYYEKEERGRGNFPDRFSARQFPNYSSELNVNALLLGDSALYLCASSLSGTSWRGYNEQFFGPGTRLTVL.